The text below deals with one T cell receptor beta chain. Its matching antigen is unknown. This sample is drawn from a study of OX40 agonist ivuxolimab in advanced cancers. About the research overall: Checkpoint inhibitors had been given previously to 40% of patients. Points from the study as a whole: Some nonresponders likewise displayed low normalized T-cell clonal expansion. At 0.1 to 3.0 mg/kg and by week 6, clonal expansion occurred in CD4+ and CD8+ blood T cells.

The cohort excluded patients with autoimmune disease history or systemic immunosuppression. Some clones are missing from TCRdb's copy, which holds only in-frame ones; the method was immunoSEQ multiplex PCR. The sample includes 75,000 to 90,000 clones, about 93% of them seen just once. Germline assignment: CDR1 SGDLS and CDR2 YYNGEE. V was clipped by 0 bases and J by 2 bases, with 8 bases between them. The length of the CDR3 is 14 residues. The specimen was CD4+ or CD8+ T cells sorted from blood, collected in a trial of the OX40 agonist ivuxolimab. The V and J genes are TRBV9 and TRBJ2-5; D is possibly TRBD2 (5 bases). This sequence originates from an adult with an advanced solid tumor such as melanoma, head and neck, liver or kidney cancer. This CDR3 reads CASSVAVAQETQYF. CDR3 sequence (DNA): TGTGCCAGCAGCGTAGCGGTAGCGCAAGAGACCCAGTACTTC.